The clone carrying this T cell receptor (beta chain) was observed at least ten times. The sample originates from a study of low-dose radiotherapy and immunotherapy resistance in tumors. In the study overall: Treatment of Cohort 1 consisted of 0.5 Gy per fraction every 2 weeks, adding up to 6.5 Gy. Intravenous nivolumab 240 mg every two weeks plus ipilimumab 1 mg/kg every six weeks was given to patients.

This CDR3 is 13 amino acids long. The germline V gene encodes CDR1 SGHTA and CDR2 FQGTGA. With 5 bases removed from V and 3 bases from J, the gap between germline ends came to 10 bases. Primers targeting TRAV and TRBV primed first-strand cDNA, covering alpha and beta chains. Using a constant-region primer together with a V-primer adapter, TCRs were subjected to 15 to 25 PCR cycles of amplification. From the reads, TCRdb called clonotypes with MiXCR, one entry per CDR3 protein. The table lists tens of thousands of distinct CDR3 sequences, about 25% of them singletons. The time point was: after trial treatment. The treatment was: LDRT plus nivolumab, ipilimumab, low-dose cyclophosphamide and aspirin (RACIN trial). Enrollment required an advanced solid tumor negative for tumor-infiltrating lymphocytes.

Sequencing was performed on PBMCs, taken after low-dose radiotherapy plus immunotherapy. The chain recombines TRBV7-3 with TRBJ1-1; D is unclear. This receptor was taken from a male donor with prostate cancer. CDR3 sequence: CASSRRADTEAFF. The CDR3 coding sequence is TGTGCCAGCAGCAGACGGGCTGACACTGAAGCTTTCTTT.